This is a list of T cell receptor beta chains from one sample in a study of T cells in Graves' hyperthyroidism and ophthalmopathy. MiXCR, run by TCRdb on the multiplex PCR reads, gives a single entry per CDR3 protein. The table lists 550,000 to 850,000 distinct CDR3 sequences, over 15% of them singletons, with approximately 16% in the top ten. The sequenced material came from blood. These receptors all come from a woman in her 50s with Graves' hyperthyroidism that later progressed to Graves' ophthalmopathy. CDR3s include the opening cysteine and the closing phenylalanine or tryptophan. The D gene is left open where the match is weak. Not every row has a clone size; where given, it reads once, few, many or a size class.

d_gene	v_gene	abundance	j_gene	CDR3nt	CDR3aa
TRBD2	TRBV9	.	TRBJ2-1	TGTGCCAGCAGCGTAGTTTTGGGGGGGGCCTACAATGAGCAGTTCTTC	CASSVVLGGAYNEQFF
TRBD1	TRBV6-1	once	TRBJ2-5	TGTGCCAGCAGGGACCGGGACAGGGGGAAAGAGACCCAGTACTTC	CASRDRDRGKETQYF
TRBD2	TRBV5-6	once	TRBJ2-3	TGTGCCAGCAGCTTTTTTGAGGGGACTAGCGGGGTAGATACGCAGTATTTT	CASSFFEGTSGVDTQYF
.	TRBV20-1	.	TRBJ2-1	TGCAGTGCTAGATTGGCGGCCAGAGACAATGAGCAGTTCTTC	CSARLAARDNEQFF
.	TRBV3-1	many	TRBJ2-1	TGTGCCAGCACCACCAACCCGCCAGGACGGGGGCTCGATGAGCAGTTCTTC	CASTTNPPGRGLDEQFF
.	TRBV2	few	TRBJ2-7	TGTGCCAGCAGGACAGTCCCCGTCTACGAGCAGTACTTC	CASRTVPVYEQYF
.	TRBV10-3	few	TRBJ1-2	TGTGCCATCAGTGAGTCGAATATGGACGGGAAAGGCTACACCTTC	CAISESNMDGKGYTF
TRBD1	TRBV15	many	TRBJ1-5	TGTGCCACCAGCAGAGGGGTGAGACAGGGGACTCAGCCCCAGCATTTT	CATSRGVRQGTQPQHF
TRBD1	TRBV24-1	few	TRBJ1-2	TGTGCCACCAGCACAGGGGTCGGCTACACCTTC	CATSTGVGYTF
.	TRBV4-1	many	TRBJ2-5	TGCGCCAGCAGCCGACGGACGACAGGCGAAGAGACCCAGTACTTC	CASSRRTTGEETQYF
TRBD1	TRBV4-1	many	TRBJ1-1	TGCGCCAGCAGCCCGCAGGTCCCCGGGACAGTGAACACTGAAGCTTTCTTT	CASSPQVPGTVNTEAFF
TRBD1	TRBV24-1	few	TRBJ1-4	TGTGCCGGAAGGGGGCGAATGAGTGAAAAACTGTTTTTT	CAGRGRMSEKLFF
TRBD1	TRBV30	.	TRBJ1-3	TGTGCCTGGAGTGCACGCGGACAGGGCTTAAACACCATATATTTT	CAWSARGQGLNTIYF
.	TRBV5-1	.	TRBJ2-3	TGCGCCAGCAGCTTGGACCCGGGACTGGGAGATACGCAGTATTTT	CASSLDPGLGDTQYF
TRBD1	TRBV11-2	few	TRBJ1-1	TGTGCCAGCAGAGGGGGACAGGGGGGCACTGAAGCTTTCTTT	CASRGGQGGTEAFF
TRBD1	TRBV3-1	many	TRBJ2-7	TGTGCCAGCAGCCAAACAGGGGGCGGAAGTTACGAGCAGTACTTC	CASSQTGGGSYEQYF
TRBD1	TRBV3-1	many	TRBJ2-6	TGTGCCAGCAGTCCGGGACAGTCTTCTGGGGCCAACGTCCTGACTTTC	CASSPGQSSGANVLTF
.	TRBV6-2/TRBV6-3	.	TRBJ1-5	TGTGCCAGCGAAAGGGCAGGGATTAACCAGCCCCAGCATTTT	CASERAGINQPQHF
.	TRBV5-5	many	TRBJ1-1	TGTGCCAGCAACCCTTCGAGGGGGGGGTTCACTGAAGCTTTCTTT	CASNPSRGGFTEAFF
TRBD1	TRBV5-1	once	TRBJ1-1	TGCGCCAGCAGTTATCCGGGACAGGGGCCGAGTGAAGCTTTCTTT	CASSYPGQGPSEAFF